This record looks at one T cell receptor (beta chain) sequence and its context. Its antigen is not identified. TCRdb's copy holds only in-frame clones and misses some; the assay was immunoSEQ multiplex PCR. The table records approximately 110,000 clones, approximately 92% of them present only once. The data were taken from a study of T cell responses to AZD1222 COVID-19 vaccine. Germline assignment: CDR1 SGHTS and CDR2 YDEGEE. The CDR3 extends over 12 amino acids. With 5 bases removed from V and 8 bases from J, the gap between germline ends came to 13 bases. The study, taken as a whole, reports: Spike-specific TCR breadth and depth went up after people got two AZD1222 doses. The study identified only a handful of AZD1222 recipients as seropositive at baseline.

The sequence was obtained from an adult in good health. Specimen: peripheral blood, collected on day 0 of AZD1222 vaccination. V usage is TRBV5-8 and J usage is TRBJ1-2; no clear D gene. The CDR3 is CASRPDFRGYTF. CDR3 in DNA: TGTGCCAGCAGACCTGACTTCAGAGGCTACACCTTC.